The clone carrying this TCR beta chain has a count of ten or more. Its antigen is undetermined. V lost 0 bases, J lost 0 bases, and 7 bases stayed unmatched. Germline V gene data show CDR1 as MGHDK and CDR2 as SYGVNS. The CDR3 covers 17 residues. The sample originates from a study of regulatory T cells in long-lasting Graves disease. On the study more broadly: Disease was considered persistent Graves' disease after over 5 years of antithyroid drugs (with positive TSH receptor antibodies). Study outcomes and limitations: Persistent patients shared more public clonotypes (roughly 2,800) than new patients (roughly 970).

The time point was: persistent/refractory GD, antithyroid drugs over 5 years with positive TRAb. The TCR library was made from RNA that had been extracted from PBMCs in TRIzol. Libraries of TCR beta came from iRepertoire HTBI primers plus Arm-PCR of CDR3 regions. TCRdb ran MiXCR on the multiplex PCR reads and lists one entry per CDR3 protein. The sample has more than 300,000 distinct CDR3 sequences; approximately 25% are singletons. The V gene is TRBV25-1, the J gene TRBJ2-7; TRBD1 aligns across 8 bases. This clonotype was obtained from a woman in her 40s with Graves disease. The sample was peripheral blood mononuclear cells (PBMCs), taken when the disease was refractory, from a patient treated with antithyroid drugs. In DNA form, the CDR3 reads TGTGCCAGCAGTGAATATAAAGGACAGGGACCCTCCTACGAGCAGTACTTC. It translates to CASSEYKGQGPSYEQYF.